The T cell receptor (beta chain) under discussion was sequenced for a study of blood T cell repertoires in COVID-19. Study context: COVID-19 samples from acute and convalescent phases originated in the United States, Italy and Spain.

Original processing notes: From reference gene primer amplification, estimates of nucleated cell counts were derived. The protocol was immunoSEQ multiplex PCR, while the TCRdb copy is restricted to in-frame clones and leaves out a portion. That table is the source of V, J and clone size, and D and trimming were worked out from the DNA. The profile shows 200,000 to 250,000 clones, 75% to 90% of them singletons. This CDR3 has 17 residues. Looked up from germline, CDR1 is LNHNV and CDR2 is YYDKDF (reference sequence). V shed 3 bases, J shed 0 bases, and the junction held 7 bases outside the gene matches. Adults between about 18 and 89 years of age took part from approximately 24 US areas. What the recovered Cohort 3 donors had was two negative PCRs, clearance, or symptom resolution.

Sequenced: PBMCs or T cells enriched from blood (not recorded which). The receptor's source is a middle-aged man who had recovered from COVID-19. This chain joins TRBV15 and TRBJ2-5; 10 nucleotides match TRBD2. CDR3 loop: CATSRDLLAGDQETQYF. CDR3 sequence (DNA): TGTGCCACCAGCAGGGATCTCCTAGCGGGAGACCAAGAGACCCAGTACTTC.